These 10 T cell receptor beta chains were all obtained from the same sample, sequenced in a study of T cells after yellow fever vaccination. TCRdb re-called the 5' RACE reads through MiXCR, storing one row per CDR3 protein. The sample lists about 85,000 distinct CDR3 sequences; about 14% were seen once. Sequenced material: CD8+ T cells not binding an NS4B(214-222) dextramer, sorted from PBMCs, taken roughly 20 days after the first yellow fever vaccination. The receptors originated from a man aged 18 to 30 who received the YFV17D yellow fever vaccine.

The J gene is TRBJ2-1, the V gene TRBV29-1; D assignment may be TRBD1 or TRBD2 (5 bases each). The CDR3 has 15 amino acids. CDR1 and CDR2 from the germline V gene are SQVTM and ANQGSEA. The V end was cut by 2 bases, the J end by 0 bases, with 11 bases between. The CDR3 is CSVEQGVGSYNEQFF. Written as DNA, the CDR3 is TGCAGCGTTGAACAGGGAGTAGGCTCCTACAATGAGCAGTTCTTC.

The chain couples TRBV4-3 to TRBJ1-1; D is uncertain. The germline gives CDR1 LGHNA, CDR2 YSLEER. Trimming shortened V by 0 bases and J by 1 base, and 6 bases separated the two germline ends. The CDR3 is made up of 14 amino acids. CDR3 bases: TGCGCCAGCAGCCAAGAAGACGGGAACACTGAAGCTTTCTTT. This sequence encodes CASSQEDGNTEAFF.

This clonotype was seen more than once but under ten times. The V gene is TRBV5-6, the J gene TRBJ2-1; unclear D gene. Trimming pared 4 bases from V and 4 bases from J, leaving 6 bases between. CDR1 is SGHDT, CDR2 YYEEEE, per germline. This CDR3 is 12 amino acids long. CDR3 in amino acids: CASSQQYNEQFF. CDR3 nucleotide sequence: TGTGCCAGCAGCCAACAGTACAATGAGCAGTTCTTC.

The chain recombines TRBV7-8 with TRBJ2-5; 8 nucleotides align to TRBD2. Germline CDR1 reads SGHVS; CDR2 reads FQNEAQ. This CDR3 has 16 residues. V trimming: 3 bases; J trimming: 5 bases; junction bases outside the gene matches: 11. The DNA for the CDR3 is TGTGCCAGCAGCTTGGGAGTAGCGGGGACCGGGGAGACCCAGTACTTC. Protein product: CASSLGVAGTGETQYF.

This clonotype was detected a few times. Written as DNA, the CDR3 is TGTGCCAGCAGCGTAGGAATACAGCAGGGCTACACCTTC. As protein: CASSVGIQQGYTF. V and J are TRBV9 and TRBJ1-2; D is undetermined. Between the trimmed V and J ends, which lost 0 bases and 8 bases, there was a span of 11 bases. This CDR3 is built from 13 residues. Germline lookup yields CDR1 SGDLS and CDR2 YYNGEE.

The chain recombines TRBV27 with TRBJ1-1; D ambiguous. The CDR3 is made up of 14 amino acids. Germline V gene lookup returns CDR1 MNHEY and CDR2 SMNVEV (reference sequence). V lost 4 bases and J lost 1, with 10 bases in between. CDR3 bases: TGTGCCAGCAGTTCGGGCCCGGGGAACACTGAAGCTTTCTTT. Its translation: CASSSGPGNTEAFF.

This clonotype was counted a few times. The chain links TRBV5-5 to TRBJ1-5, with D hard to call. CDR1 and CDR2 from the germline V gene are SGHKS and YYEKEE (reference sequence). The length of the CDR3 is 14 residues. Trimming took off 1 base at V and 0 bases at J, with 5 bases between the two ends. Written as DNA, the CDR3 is TGTGCCAGCAGCTTGACGGATAGCAATCAGCCCCAGCATTTT. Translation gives CASSLTDSNQPQHF.

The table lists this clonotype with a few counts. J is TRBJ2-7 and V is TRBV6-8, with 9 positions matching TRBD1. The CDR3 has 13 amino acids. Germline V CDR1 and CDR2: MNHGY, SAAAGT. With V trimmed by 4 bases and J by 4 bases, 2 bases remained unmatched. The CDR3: CASSSGTGYEQYV. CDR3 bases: TGTGCCAGCAGTTCCGGGACAGGGTACGAGCAGTACGTC.

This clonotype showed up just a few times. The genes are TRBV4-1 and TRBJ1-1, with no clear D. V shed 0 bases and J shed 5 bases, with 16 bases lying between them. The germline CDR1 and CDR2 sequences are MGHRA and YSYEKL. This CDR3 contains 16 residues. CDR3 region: CASSQERTGRYTEAFF. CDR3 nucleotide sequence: TGCGCCAGCAGCCAAGAGAGGACTGGGAGGTATACTGAAGCTTTCTTT.

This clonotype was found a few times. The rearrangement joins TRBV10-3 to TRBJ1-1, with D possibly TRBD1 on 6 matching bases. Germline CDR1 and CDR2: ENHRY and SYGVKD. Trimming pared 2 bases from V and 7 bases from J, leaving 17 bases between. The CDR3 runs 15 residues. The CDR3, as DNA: TGTGCCATCAGTGAGCCGACCGGACAGCCCTTTGAAGCTTTCTTT. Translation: CAISEPTGQPFEAFF.